One sample yielded the 32 T cell receptor beta chains listed below, sequenced in a study of blood T cell repertoires in COVID-19. The assay was immunoSEQ multiplex PCR, and TCRdb's table has in-frame clones only and misses some. Of about 73,000 clones listed, roughly 84% are singletons. Sequenced material: peripheral blood. The receptors were gathered from a woman aged 60-70 years with acute or convalescent COVID-19.

The chain links TRBV2 to TRBJ2-4; the match to TRBD2 covers 9 bases. Germline assignment: CDR1 SNHLY and CDR2 FYNNEI. This CDR3 region has 17 residues. V was pared by 7 bases and J by 0 bases, with 10 bases of the junction left unmatched. For the CDR3, the DNA is TGTGCCAGCACGCCTAAGCGGGGGGCCCGAGCCAAAAACATTCAGTACTTC. It codes for CASTPKRGARAKNIQYF.

The V gene is TRBV27, the J gene TRBJ1-4, with 11 bases matching TRBD1. The germline CDR1 and CDR2 sequences are MNHEY and SMNVEV (reference sequence). The ends lost 0 bases at V and 7 bases at J; junction bases unmatched: 4. This CDR3 has 16 residues. CDR3 sequence: CASSLSGTGGGEKLFF. The CDR3 coding sequence is TGTGCCAGCAGTTTATCCGGGACAGGGGGGGGTGAAAAACTGTTTTTT. The full variable domain, completed using reference TRBV27 and TRBJ1-4, is EAQVTQNPRYLITVTGKKLTVTCSQNMNHEYMSWYRQDPGLGLRQIYYSMNVEVTDKGDVPEGYKVSRKEKRNFPLILESPSPNQTSLYFCASSLSGTGGGEKLFFGSGTQLSVL.

This clone was seen a few times. The chain uses TRBV9 and TRBJ2-3; D possibly corresponds to TRBD2 (6 bases). This CDR3 spans 16 amino acids. V dropped 0 bases and J dropped 0 bases, with 11 bases sitting between them. Germline lookup yields CDR1 SGDLS and CDR2 YYNGEE. CDR3 loop: CASSVGSSGSTDTQYF. The CDR3 bases are TGTGCCAGCAGCGTAGGAAGTAGCGGTAGCACAGATACGCAGTATTTT.

The chain employs TRBV5-6 and TRBJ1-4, with D maybe TRBD1 (5 bases). Germline V lookup: CDR1 SGHDT, CDR2 YYEEEE. This CDR3 is built from 15 residues. V gave up 5 bases and J gave up 8 bases, with 19 bases separating them. CDR3 coding DNA: TGTGCCAGCAGTCTAATCCCAGGGTCAGGAGAAAAACTGTTTTTT. Translation: CASSLIPGSGEKLFF. Full variable domain (missing parts from reference TRBV5-6 and TRBJ1-4): DAGVTQSPTHLIKTRGQQVTLRCSPKSGHDTVSWYQQALGQGPQFIFQYYEEEERQRGNFPDRFSGHQFPNYSSELNVNALLLGDSALYLCASSLIPGSGEKLFFGSGTQLSVL.

V and J are TRBV5-3 and TRBJ1-5; D ambiguous. TRBV5-3 is an ORF; its function is uncertain. V was cut by 2 bases and J by 0 bases, with 18 bases left in between. The CDR3 spans 18 residues. CDR3 nucleotides: TGTGCCAGAAGCTTCCCCTTTTCGGCCAGACATAGCAATCAGCCCCAGCATTTT. It encodes CARSFPFSARHSNQPQHF.

The V call is TRBV6-5, the J call TRBJ2-3; TRBD2 matches at 8 bases. Germline V lookup: CDR1 MNHEY, CDR2 SVGAGI. The CDR3 extends over 15 amino acids. V shed 6 bases and J 1 base; nucleotides not matched to a gene: 6. DNA of the CDR3: TGTGCCAGCAGCCCGGGACTAGTGGGCACAGATACGCAGTATTTT. Amino acids: CASSPGLVGTDTQYF.

V gene TRBV23-1 combines with J gene TRBJ2-7, with 7 bases that match TRBD1. TRBV23-1 is an open reading frame, and its role is uncertain. The trim removed 8 bases at V and 3 bases at J, leaving 19 bases unmatched. The CDR3 sequence is 17 residues long. CDR3 protein: CASESCENRDSNYEQYF. The CDR3 coding sequence is TGCGCCAGCGAGTCCTGCGAGAATCGGGACAGCAACTACGAGCAGTACTTC.

This clone appeared a few times. The chain has TRBV7-9 and TRBJ1-2; D uncertain. CDR1 and CDR2 (germline): SEHNR, FQNEAQ (reference sequence). The ends were cut back, 4 bases at V and 3 bases at J, with 9 bases in the middle. This CDR3 has 13 amino acids. CDR3 in amino acids: CASSYTDDYGYTF. The CDR3 DNA follows: TGTGCCAGCAGCTATACAGATGACTATGGCTACACCTTC.

V and J are TRBV19 and TRBJ1-3; D call uncertain. Germline V CDR1 and CDR2: LNHDA, SQIVND (reference sequence). There are 15 residues in the CDR3. Trimming left V 6 bases short and J 0 bases short, with 12 bases between. CDR3 protein: CASSPRLISGNTIYF. As DNA, the CDR3 is TGTGCCAGTAGCCCCAGACTGATCTCTGGAAACACCATATATTTT.

This clone was seen just once. The J gene is TRBJ2-6, the V gene TRBV12-5; D is ambiguous. This CDR3 contains 19 residues. Germline-derived CDR1 and CDR2 are LGHNT and FRNRAP. V was pared by 9 bases and J by 0 bases, with 24 bases between. The CDR3: CARPLSLVEFTSGANVLTF. The DNA of the CDR3 is TGTGCTAGGCCCCTCTCCCTGGTCGAGTTCACCTCTGGGGCCAACGTCCTGACTTTC.

The rearrangement uses TRBV9 and TRBJ2-2; D may be TRBD1 (5 bases). The CDR3 runs to 13 residues. V lost 6 bases and J lost 4, with 10 bases in between. Germline CDR1 and CDR2: SGDLS and YYNGEE. The CDR3 DNA reads TGTGCCAGCAAGGACAACCCCACCGGGGAGCTGTTTTTT. Its translation: CASKDNPTGELFF.

The rearrangement uses TRBV5-5 and TRBJ1-1; a weak D match, TRBD1 (5 bases). Per the germline V gene, CDR1 is SGHKS and CDR2 is YYEKEE (reference sequence). Trimming stripped 0 bases from V and 7 bases from J, with 10 bases between. This CDR3 spans 13 amino acids. CDR3 sequence (DNA): TGTGCCAGCAGCTTGGTCCTAAGGGGTGAAGCTTTCTTT. It codes for CASSLVLRGEAFF.

This clone occurred a few times. This chain links TRBV10-1 with TRBJ2-2; no firm D call. Germline V CDR1 and CDR2: WNHNN, SYGVQD (reference sequence). The CDR3 is 15 amino acids. Trimming took 7 bases from V and 2 from J, leaving 14 bases between them. The CDR3 DNA sequence: TGCGCCAGCACCCCGGCGGCCTTAAACACCGGGGAGCTGTTTTTT. Amino acid sequence: CASTPAALNTGELFF.

The rearrangement uses TRBV30 and TRBJ1-1; D may be TRBD1 (6 bases). V dropped 3 bases and J dropped 4 bases, with 9 bases sitting between them. In germline, CDR1 is GTSNPN, CDR2 SVGIG (reference sequence). CDR3 size: 12 residues. The CDR3 sequence is CAWSQGPTEAFF. The CDR3 DNA is TGTGCCTGGAGCCAGGGGCCCACTGAAGCTTTCTTT. Filled out from reference TRBV30 and TRBJ1-1, the complete variable domain reads SQTIHQWPATLVQPVGSPLSLECTVEGTSNPNLYWYRQAAGRGLQLLFYSVGIGQISSEVPQNLSASRPQDRQFILSSKKLLLSDSGFYLCAWSQGPTEAFFGQGTRLTVV.

Here the CDR3 DNA reads TGTGCCAGCAGCGTTTCACACTACGGGGCCGGGGAGCTGTTTTTT. This sequence encodes CASSVSHYGAGELFF. V and J are TRBV9 and TRBJ2-2; D might be TRBD2 (5 bases). Germline V gene lookup returns CDR1 SGDLS and CDR2 YYNGEE. The CDR3 spans 15 residues. Trimming removed 2 bases from V and 6 bases from J, with 14 bases in between.

There are a few counts of this clone. The genes are TRBV5-6 and TRBJ2-3; tentative D call: TRBD2 (7 bases). CDR3 size: 14 residues. The germline V and J ends were trimmed by 5 bases and 5 bases, with 15 bases remaining between them. Germline CDR1 SGHDT, CDR2 YYEEEE. This CDR3 is CASSVGGALDTQYF. The CDR3 nucleotides read TGTGCCAGCAGTGTAGGGGGGGCCTTAGATACGCAGTATTTT. Supplemented by reference TRBV5-6 and TRBJ2-3, the full variable domain reads DAGVTQSPTHLIKTRGQQVTLRCSPKSGHDTVSWYQQALGQGPQFIFQYYEEEERQRGNFPDRFSGHQFPNYSSELNVNALLLGDSALYLCASSVGGALDTQYFGPGTRLTVL.

The J gene is TRBJ1-5, the V gene TRBV11-2; D ambiguous. Trimming took 5 bases from V and 7 from J, leaving 12 bases between them. Germline-derived CDR1 and CDR2 are SGHAT and FQNNGV. The CDR3 is 13 amino acids. The CDR3 sequence: CASSRGSHQPQHF. CDR3 DNA: TGTGCCAGCAGCAGAGGGTCGCACCAGCCCCAGCATTTT.

This chain joins TRBV5-6 and TRBJ2-6; 7 bases are a match to TRBD1. Germline loops: CDR1 SGHDT, CDR2 YYEEEE. This CDR3 has 18 amino acids. V was clipped by 3 bases and J by 0 bases; unmatched bases: 9. The chain's CDR3 is CASSWATGFRSGANVLTF. CDR3 nucleotides: TGTGCCAGCAGCTGGGCGACAGGGTTTCGCTCTGGGGCCAACGTCCTGACTTTC.

The genes are TRBV4-1 and TRBJ1-5; D possibly corresponds to TRBD1 (6 bases). The CDR3 spans 14 residues. Germline CDR1 is MGHRA and CDR2 is YSYEKL. Trimming cost V 0 bases and J 4 bases, with 7 bases left between them. The CDR3 DNA sequence: TGCGCCAGCAGCCAAGAGGGGGCTAATCAGCCCCAGCATTTT. It specifies CASSQEGANQPQHF.

V gene TRBV18 combines with J gene TRBJ2-1; 10 nucleotides agree with TRBD2. V lost 0 bases, J lost 12 bases, and 8 bases stayed unmatched. Germline values: CDR1 KGHSH, CDR2 LQKENI. This CDR3 spans 15 amino acids. CDR3 in amino acids: CASSPPASGGARQFF. In DNA, the CDR3 is TGTGCCAGCTCACCACCGGCAAGCGGGGGGGCCCGGCAGTTCTTC.

The chain links TRBV7-9 to TRBJ2-6; D gene ambiguous. The V and J ends lost 1 base and 2 bases respectively, with 6 bases between them. This CDR3 comprises 15 residues. The germline gives CDR1 SEHNR, CDR2 FQNEAQ (reference sequence). This CDR3 is CASSLEQPGANVLTF. For the CDR3, the DNA is TGTGCCAGCAGCTTAGAACAGCCTGGGGCCAACGTCCTGACTTTC.

This chain joins TRBV10-3 and TRBJ2-5; the match to TRBD1 covers 9 bases. The CDR3 length is 16 residues. Per the germline V gene, CDR1 is ENHRY and CDR2 is SYGVKD. Trimming removed 5 bases from V and 4 bases from J; junction bases left unmatched: 11. CDR3 bases: TGTGCCATCAGTCCGGGACAGGGATTCGGAGGAGAGACCCAGTACTTC. It encodes CAISPGQGFGGETQYF.

The J gene is TRBJ1-2, the V gene TRBV29-1; a possible D gene is TRBD1 (6 bases). Deletions cut 3 bases from V and 4 bases from J, with 15 bases between. Germline V gene lookup returns CDR1 SQVTM and CDR2 ANQGSEA. This CDR3 contains 14 residues. The chain's CDR3 is CSVDGGGRAYGYTF. CDR3 bases: TGCAGCGTTGATGGGGGGGGCAGGGCCTATGGCTACACCTTC. The full variable domain, rest sourced from reference TRBV29-1 and TRBJ1-2, is SAVISQKPSRDICQRGTSLTIQCQVDSQVTMMFWYRQQPGQSLTLIATANQGSEATYESGFVIDKFPISRPNLTFSTLTVSNMSPEDSSIYLCSVDGGGRAYGYTFGSGTRLTVV.

The J gene is TRBJ1-3, the V gene TRBV12-1; the table's D gene call, TRBD1, was not cross checked with the DNA. TRBV12-1 is assigned pseudogene status. The CDR3 spans 16 residues. This chain's CDR3 is CASSFTGEFSGNTIYF. As DNA, the CDR3 is TGTGCCAGCAGCTTCACAGGGGAATTTTCTGGAAACACCATATATTTT.

The genes are TRBV3-1 (or the pseudogene TRBV3-2) and TRBJ2-7; D ambiguous. The CDR3 has 12 residues. The V end was cut by 1 base, the J end by 7 bases, with 8 bases between. Germline V lookup: CDR1 LGHDT, CDR2 YNNKEL (reference sequence). In nucleotides, the CDR3 is TGTGCCAGCAGCCAAGGGGCTCGGGAGCAGTACTTC. It yields the protein CASSQGAREQYF.

The chain uses TRBV5-1 and TRBJ1-1; the D gene is possibly TRBD1 (6 bases). The germline V and J ends were trimmed by 4 bases and 6 bases, with 19 bases remaining between them. Per germline, CDR1 SGHRS and CDR2 YFSETQ. This CDR3 has 15 residues. The CDR3 reads CASSALQGKLSEAFF. CDR3 nucleotide sequence: TGCGCCAGCAGCGCCCTCCAGGGGAAACTCTCTGAAGCTTTCTTT.

This clone was picked up a small number of times. CDR3 in amino acids: CASSQDFPRVGRYGYTF. The DNA of the CDR3 is TGTGCCAGCAGCCAAGATTTCCCCAGGGTAGGCCGCTATGGCTACACCTTC. The rearrangement uses TRBV3-1 (or the pseudogene TRBV3-2) and TRBJ1-2; the D gene is possibly TRBD1 (5 bases). Germline CDR1 reads LGHDT; CDR2 reads YNNKEL (reference sequence). CDR3 length equals 17 residues. Trimming shortened V by 0 bases and J by 4 bases, and 18 bases separated the two germline ends.

The chain uses TRBV7-9 and TRBJ1-1; TRBD1 matches at 8 bases. Germline V gene sequence: CDR1 SEHNR, CDR2 FQNEAQ (reference sequence). Losses at the gene ends were 5 bases for V and 1 base for J; bases not matched to a gene: 6. The CDR3 consists of 15 residues. The CDR3 is CASSAPDRGNTEAFF. DNA for the CDR3: TGTGCCAGCAGCGCGCCCGACAGGGGGAACACTGAAGCTTTCTTT.

The chain employs TRBV5-1 and TRBJ2-7; 8 nucleotides match TRBD1. Germline lookup yields CDR1 SGHRS and CDR2 YFSETQ. CDR3 length: 14 residues. Trimming removed 0 bases from V and 3 bases from J; junction bases left unmatched: 2. The DNA of the CDR3 is TGCGCCAGCAGCTTGGACAGGGGGAACTACGAGCAGTACTTC. It codes for CASSLDRGNYEQYF.

This rearrangement joins TRBV5-1 to TRBJ1-6; D gene uncertain. Trimming took 0 bases from V and 12 from J, leaving 7 bases between them. The CDR3 length is 12 residues. Germline V gene lookup returns CDR1 SGHRS and CDR2 YFSETQ. CDR3 protein: CASSLVEGPLHF. The CDR3 DNA sequence: TGCGCCAGCAGCTTGGTTGAGGGACCCCTCCACTTT.

This clone was counted between two and nine times. V is TRBV3-1 (or the pseudogene TRBV3-2) and J is TRBJ2-3; 12 nucleotides align to TRBD2. This CDR3 has 17 residues. V dropped 0 bases and J dropped 7; count of bases not matched to a gene: 8. The V gene's germline CDR1 is LGHDT and CDR2 YNNKEL (reference sequence). This chain's CDR3 is CASSQDLASGGANTQYF. Written as DNA, the CDR3 is TGTGCCAGCAGCCAAGATCTGGCTAGCGGGGGGGCAAATACGCAGTATTTT.

V is TRBV5-1 and J is TRBJ1-2; 9 bases align to TRBD1. The length of the CDR3 is 15 residues. Germline CDR1 SGHRS, CDR2 YFSETQ. J gave up 4 bases and V 4 bases, and 8 bases lay outside the gene matches. The CDR3: CASSSTGTGSYGYTF. The CDR3 DNA follows: TGCGCCAGCAGCAGCACCGGGACAGGGAGCTATGGCTACACCTTC.